A single sample is the source of the 10 T cell receptor beta chains below, sequenced in a study of radiation and T cells in renal cell carcinoma. The assay was immunoSEQ multiplex PCR, and TCRdb's table has in-frame clones only and misses some. The sample has some 150,000 clones, roughly 88% seen once; the top ten hold around 13%. Stated time point: baseline pretreatment blood. The treatment denotes: 15 Gy SBRT to primary tumor, nephrectomy 4 weeks later. The sample in question was blood, obtained from a patient whose treatment included radiotherapy and nephrectomy. The receptor set was obtained from a woman in her forties or fifties with renal cell carcinoma.

The V and J genes are TRBV9 and TRBJ2-2; D gene unclear. Germline CDR1 and CDR2: SGDLS and YYNGEE. The V end was cut by 0 bases, the J end by 2 bases, with 11 bases between. CDR3 length: 16 residues. The CDR3 spells CASSVATRSNTGELFF. CDR3 DNA: TGTGCCAGCAGCGTAGCTACGAGATCCAACACCGGGGAGCTGTTTTTT.

The chain couples TRBV4-2 to TRBJ1-2, with D maybe TRBD1 (6 bases). The CDR3 runs to 15 residues. Deletions cut 4 bases from V and 5 bases from J, with 17 bases between. Germline CDR1 LGHNA, CDR2 YNFKEQ. The CDR3 DNA reads as TGTGCCAGCAGCCCTTTCCCAGGGGAGGTATATGGCTACACCTTC. Amino acid sequence: CASSPFPGEVYGYTF.

In this sample, this clone turned up once. The chain uses TRBV4-1 and TRBJ2-1; TRBD1 matches at 9 bases. Germline-derived CDR1 and CDR2 are MGHRA and YSYEKL. Trimming cost V 2 bases and J 2 bases; bases outside gene matches: 7. The CDR3 length is 17 residues. This chain's CDR3 is CASSQYIDRGTYNEQFF. Here the CDR3 DNA reads TGCGCCAGCAGCCAATATATCGACAGGGGGACCTACAATGAGCAGTTCTTC.

The chain couples TRBV7-2 to TRBJ1-2, with D hard to call. V lost 1 base and J 4 bases, leaving 7 bases between the germline ends. This CDR3 has 13 amino acids. From germline, CDR1 is SGHTA and CDR2 FQGNSA. The CDR3 DNA follows: TGTGCCAGCAGCTTAGAACTGTTCTATGGCTACACCTTC. Translating gives CASSLELFYGYTF.

This chain links TRBV6-6 with TRBJ1-2; D ambiguous. This CDR3 has 13 residues. From germline, CDR1 is MNHNY and CDR2 SVGAGI (reference sequence). Trimming removed 5 bases at V and 7 bases at J, with 14 bases between. The CDR3 is CASSLTAIFGYTF. The CDR3 DNA reads as TGTGCCAGCAGTCTGACCGCTATATTTGGCTACACCTTC.

CDR3 in DNA: TGTGCCAGCCAAATCCCGGGACCAGGGGCCGGGGAGCTGTTTTTT. Protein sequence: CASQIPGPGAGELFF. The rearrangement links TRBV19 to TRBJ2-2, with D possibly TRBD1 on 6 matching bases. The germline gives CDR1 LNHDA, CDR2 SQIVND (reference sequence). Trimming removed 9 bases at V and 6 bases at J, with 20 bases between. The CDR3 spans 15 residues.

Comments on this clone: One end of the junction fails to match germline, which may point to a read error. The chain links TRBV2 to TRBJ1-2; D gene uncertain. This CDR3 comprises 12 residues. Germline V lookup: CDR1 SNHLY, CDR2 FYNNEI. The CDR3 here is CASSEGLREISF. The CDR3, as DNA: TGTGCCAGCAGTGAAGGGTTACGGGAGATCTCCTTC.

This chain joins TRBV27 and TRBJ2-7, with TRBD2 identical over 7 bases. V was pared by 6 bases and J by 6 bases, with 11 bases of the junction left unmatched. This CDR3 is built from 14 residues. In germline, CDR1 is MNHEY, CDR2 SMNVEV (reference sequence). Written as DNA, the CDR3 is TGTGCCAGCAGACCGCGGGGGACTCGGCGCGAGCAGTACTTC. Translation: CASRPRGTRREQYF.

The V call is TRBV7-9, the J call TRBJ1-5, with D possibly TRBD1 on 5 matching bases. The length of the CDR3 is 15 residues. Deletions cut 5 bases from V and 4 bases from J, with 15 bases between. Germline CDR1 is SEHNR and CDR2 is FQNEAQ (reference sequence). The CDR3, as DNA: TGTGCCAGCAGCGGGGGACCCGCTTGGAATCAGCCCCAGCATTTT. It yields the protein CASSGGPAWNQPQHF.

The rearrangement joins TRBV19 to TRBJ2-1, with D maybe TRBD2 (6 bases). CDR1 and CDR2 from the germline V gene are LNHDA and SQIVND (reference sequence). This CDR3 comprises 15 residues. Trimming removed 4 bases from V and 4 bases from J, with 14 bases in between. CDR3 residues: CASSNPGDLYNEQFF. CDR3 DNA: TGTGCCAGTAGTAACCCGGGGGACCTATACAATGAGCAGTTCTTC.